The 27 T cell receptor beta chains given below trace back to one sample, sequenced in a study of T-cell reconstitution after alpha-beta-depleted transplantation in children (dated by TCRdb to between 2015 and 2016). The library was produced with PCR. The sample was run on an Illumina HiSeq 2500. TCR libraries were prepared with molecular barcoding, using unique molecular identifiers to normalize TCRbeta repertoire quantification. In TCRdb, the public reads were trimmed at Q25 with fastp and aligned with MiXCR, with productive beta chains retained. Each CDR3 protein appears once, grouped with its most common genes and DNA. This sample lists approximately 200,000 distinct CDR3 sequences; 6.3% were detected once. Around 4.4% of the sample belongs to the ten largest clones. Sample treatment or condition, as interpreted from the label and publication: allogeneic hematopoietic cell transplantation with graft depleted of TCRalphabeta T cells and CD19 B cells.

The source was PBMCs, collected before TCRalphabeta/CD19-depleted stem cell transplant. All receptors come from a girl in the first two years of life with combined immunodeficiency, due to receive a stem cell transplant.

This clonotype was counted only a few times. The rearrangement joins TRBV18 to TRBJ1-2; D gene uncertain. V lost 1 base to trimming and J lost 9 bases, with 12 bases between them. Germline V CDR1 and CDR2: KGHSH, LQKENI. The CDR3 is 13 residues long. In DNA, the CDR3 is TGTGCCAGCTCACCACTCGCTCAGTACAGCTACACCTTC. This translates into CASSPLAQYSYTF.

In this sample, this clonotype turned up many times. This rearrangement joins TRBV20-1 to TRBJ2-5, with TRBD2 matching over 10 bases. The J segment lost 4 bases and the V segment lost 0 bases, leaving 8 bases of the junction unmatched. CDR3 size: 16 residues. CDR1 is DFQATT and CDR2 is SNEGSKA in the germline V gene (reference sequence). CDR3 region: CSARDPSSGSRETQYF. The CDR3 nucleotides are TGCAGTGCTAGAGATCCCTCTAGCGGGAGCCGAGAGACCCAGTACTTC.

This clonotype was detected many times. J is TRBJ2-6 and V is TRBV3-1, with 11 bases aligning to TRBD2. V lost 3 bases and J lost 0; bases outside the gene matches: 16. CDR3 length: 22 amino acids. Per germline, CDR1 LGHDT and CDR2 YNNKEL (reference sequence). The CDR3 DNA follows: TGTGCCAGCAGCCATTTCCTAGCGGGAGGCCTTAACAAAATCTCTGGGGCCAACGTCCTGACTTTC. Translating it yields CASSHFLAGGLNKISGANVLTF. Full variable domain (remainder filled in from reference TRBV3-1 and TRBJ2-6): DTAVSQTPKYLVTQMGNDKSIKCEQNLGHDTMYWYKQDSKKFLKIMFSYNNKELIINETVPNRFSPKSPDKAHLNLHINSLELGDSAVYFCASSHFLAGGLNKISGANVLTFGAGSRLTVL.

This clonotype was seen ten or more times. V and J are TRBV6-2 or TRBV6-3 and TRBJ2-3; D remains unclear. This CDR3 has 14 amino acids. With 3 bases removed from V and 4 bases from J, the gap between germline ends came to 11 bases. CDR1 is MNHEY, CDR2 SVGEGT, per germline. The CDR3, as DNA: TGTGCCAGCAGTTATATCGGCGGAGCAGATACGCAGTATTTT. It yields the protein CASSYIGGADTQYF.

This clonotype was picked up many times. The rearrangement joins TRBV5-4 to TRBJ1-6, with D unresolved. The CDR3 extends over 14 amino acids. Trimming shortened V by 0 bases and J by 5 bases, and 6 bases separated the two germline ends. Germline V gene lookup returns CDR1 SGHNT and CDR2 YYREEE (reference sequence). The CDR3 protein is CASSLDVHNSPLHF. CDR3 nucleotides: TGTGCCAGCAGCTTGGACGTCCATAATTCACCCCTCCACTTT.

This clonotype has more than one count but fewer than ten. The rearrangement uses TRBV7-6 and TRBJ2-7; no clear D. V lost 5 bases and J 3 bases, leaving 14 bases between the germline ends. Per the germline V gene, CDR1 is SGHVS and CDR2 is FNYEAQ. The CDR3 runs to 14 residues. Here the CDR3 reads CASSAGGTYYEQYF. DNA for the CDR3: TGTGCCAGCAGCGCAGGTGGCACCTACTACGAGCAGTACTTC.

This clonotype came up a few times. The rearrangement joins TRBV7-2 to TRBJ1-3; the D gene is possibly TRBD1 (6 bases). The germline V gene has CDR1 SGHTA and CDR2 FQGNSA. V gave up 5 bases and J gave up 9 bases, with 17 bases separating them. The CDR3 is 14 residues long. The CDR3 region has the DNA TGTGCCAGCAGCCCAGACAGGTTGGAAGCCACCATATATTTT. Translating gives CASSPDRLEATIYF.

This clonotype was seen many times. The V gene is TRBV11-2, the J gene TRBJ2-7, with D possibly TRBD2 on 5 matching bases. V was pared by 0 bases and J by 3 bases, with 9 bases between. CDR3 length: 14 residues. Germline CDR1 reads SGHAT; CDR2 reads FQNNGV. DNA of the CDR3: TGTGCCAGCAGCTTAGAGTACGGGGTCTACGAGCAGTACTTC. Translation gives CASSLEYGVYEQYF.

This clonotype appeared many times. The V gene is TRBV20-1, the J gene TRBJ2-1; 9 nucleotides align to TRBD2. Per the germline V gene, CDR1 is DFQATT and CDR2 is SNEGSKA (reference sequence). V dropped 3 bases and J dropped 6; count of bases not matched to a gene: 6. The CDR3 is 14 amino acids. The CDR3 is CSARASGVFNEQFF. The CDR3 coding sequence is TGCAGTGCTAGGGCTAGCGGGGTTTTCAATGAGCAGTTCTTC.

There are many counts of this clonotype. The chain couples TRBV20-1 to TRBJ1-1, with D possibly being TRBD1 (5 bases). CDR1 and CDR2 from the germline V gene are DFQATT and SNEGSKA (reference sequence). There are 11 residues in the CDR3. V was shortened by 7 bases and J by 8 bases, with 14 bases between the two germline ends. The CDR3 protein is CSVLPGAEAFF. The CDR3 bases are TGCAGTGTTCTACCTGGGGCCGAAGCTTTCTTT.

The chain uses TRBV28 and TRBJ1-6; D is ambiguous. The length of the CDR3 is 15 residues. Trimming stripped 2 bases from V and 4 bases from J, with 9 bases between. CDR1 is MDHEN, CDR2 SYDVKM, per germline. CDR3 residues: CASSLGNAYNSPLHF. CDR3 DNA sequence: TGTGCCAGCAGTTTAGGGAACGCTTATAATTCACCCCTCCACTTT. Filled out from reference TRBV28 and TRBJ1-6, the complete variable domain reads DVKVTQSSRYLVKRTGEKVFLECVQDMDHENMFWYRQDPGLGLRLIYFSYDVKMKEKGDIPEGYSVSREKKERFSLILESASTNQTSMYLCASSLGNAYNSPLHFGNGTRLTVT.

This clonotype was counted many times. The chain recombines TRBV28 with TRBJ2-7, with D tentatively TRBD2 (6 bases). This CDR3 is built from 16 residues. The germline CDR1 and CDR2 sequences are MDHEN and SYDVKM. Trimming shortened V by 3 bases and J by 0 bases, and 15 bases separated the two germline ends. CDR3 sequence: CASSFNSGASSYEQYF. CDR3 coding DNA: TGTGCCAGCAGTTTCAATTCGGGAGCCAGCTCCTACGAGCAGTACTTC. The variable domain in full, completed from reference TRBV28 and TRBJ2-7, reads DVKVTQSSRYLVKRTGEKVFLECVQDMDHENMFWYRQDPGLGLRLIYFSYDVKMKEKGDIPEGYSVSREKKERFSLILESASTNQTSMYLCASSFNSGASSYEQYFGPGTRLTVT.

This clonotype was recorded at least ten times. This chain uses TRBV11-2 with TRBJ2-7; D is ambiguous. Trimming left V 1 base short and J 2 bases short, with 15 bases between. The CDR3 length is 16 residues. In germline, CDR1 is SGHAT, CDR2 FQNNGV. The DNA for the CDR3 is TGTGCCAGCAGCTTAGGAGCCACGATGGTAACCTACGAGCAGTACTTC. Protein: CASSLGATMVTYEQYF.

At least ten counts were recorded for this clonotype. This sequence joins TRBV18 and TRBJ1-2, with a weak D call TRBD1 (6 bases). Trimming shortened V by 0 bases and J by 7 bases, and 21 bases separated the two germline ends. The CDR3 runs 17 residues. Germline assignment: CDR1 KGHSH and CDR2 LQKENI. This CDR3 is CASSPPIGGAKSLGYTF. CDR3 DNA: TGTGCCAGCTCACCACCGATAGGGGGGGCGAAGTCCCTTGGCTACACCTTC.

This clonotype was picked up a small number of times. This sequence joins TRBV4-3 and TRBJ2-3; no clear D gene. Trimming cost V 1 base and J 5 bases, with 10 bases left between them. This CDR3 region has 14 residues. Germline V gene sequence: CDR1 LGHNA, CDR2 YSLEER. The CDR3 loop reads CASSQGATGDTQYF. In nucleotides, the CDR3 is TGCGCCAGCAGCCAAGGCGCGACCGGAGATACGCAGTATTTT.

A remark on this clonotype: This could be a read error, since a much larger clone is one nucleotide away. The genes are TRBV6-1 and TRBJ2-7; 8 bases map to TRBD2. V was pared by 7 bases and J by 0 bases, with 8 bases of the junction left unmatched. CDR1 is MNHNS, CDR2 SASEGT, per germline. CDR3 length: 15 amino acids. The CDR3 reads CASTVGLAGSYEQYF. CDR3 nucleotides: TGTGCCAGCACCGTTGGACTAGCCGGCTCCTACGAGCAGTACTTC.

The chain carries TRBV7-3 and TRBJ2-2; 7 bases are a match to TRBD2. Germline assignment: CDR1 SGHTA and CDR2 FQGTGA. This CDR3 has 18 residues. V shed 0 bases, J shed 1 base, and the junction held 8 bases outside the gene matches. The CDR3 DNA reads TGTGCCAGCAGCTTAACGGGACTACCCTACGAGAACACCGGGGAGCTGTTTTTT. This sequence encodes CASSLTGLPYENTGELFF.

At least ten counts were recorded for this clonotype. The V gene is TRBV29-1, the J gene TRBJ2-1, with D possibly being TRBD2 (6 bases). The germline V gene encodes CDR1 SQVTM and CDR2 ANQGSEA. The CDR3 totals 17 residues. V was shortened by 6 bases and J by 0 bases, with 21 bases between the two germline ends. The CDR3 spells CSVAGFSGRTSYNEQFF. DNA for the CDR3: TGCAGCGTCGCCGGGTTTAGCGGCCGAACCTCCTACAATGAGCAGTTCTTC.

This clonotype was counted at least ten times. The V and J genes are TRBV25-1 and TRBJ2-2; D may match TRBD1 or TRBD2 (5 bases each). The V end lost 7 bases, the J end lost 2 bases, and 14 bases lay between the germline ends. Looked up from germline, CDR1 is MGHDK and CDR2 is SYGVNS. This CDR3 is 15 amino acids long. The CDR3 is CASTAPGPNTGELFF. The CDR3, as DNA: TGTGCCAGCACCGCACCGGGACCAAACACCGGGGAGCTGTTTTTT.

This clonotype was found many times. The rearrangement uses TRBV7-6 and TRBJ2-7; D remains ambiguous. The germline V and J ends were trimmed by 5 bases and 3 bases, with 8 bases remaining between them. The germline V gene encodes CDR1 SGHVS and CDR2 FNYEAQ. CDR3 size: 12 residues. The CDR3 coding sequence is TGTGCCAGCAGCCCTCAGAGCTACGAGCAGTACTTC. It yields the protein CASSPQSYEQYF. Drawing the rest from reference TRBV7-6 and TRBJ2-7, the complete variable domain is GAGVSQSPRYKVTKRGQDVALRCDPISGHVSLYWYRQALGQGPEFLTYFNYEAQQDKSGLPNDRFSAERPEGSISTLTIQRTEQRDSAMYRCASSPQSYEQYFGPGTRLTVT.

There are many counts of this clonotype. The gene calls are TRBV7-9 and TRBJ2-5; 10 nucleotides line up with TRBD1. The trim removed 5 bases at V and 2 bases at J, leaving 8 bases unmatched. The CDR3 length is 16 residues. Per the germline V gene, CDR1 is SEHNR and CDR2 is FQNEAQ (reference sequence). DNA for the CDR3: TGTGCCAGCAGCCCCCAGGCGGGACAGGGGCAAGAGACCCAGTACTTC. Amino acids: CASSPQAGQGQETQYF.

This clonotype was seen many times. The chain has TRBV5-1 and TRBJ2-3, with 8 bases matching TRBD2. CDR1 SGHRS and CDR2 YFSETQ come from the germline V gene. The junction had 15 bases not matched to a gene; V was cut back by 0 bases and J by 6 bases. The CDR3 runs 18 residues. The CDR3 nucleotides are TGCGCCAGCAGCTTGGGCGGGGGGCTTTTCCGTTTGCCCGATACGCAGTATTTT. Encoded protein: CASSLGGGLFRLPDTQYF.

The table lists this clonotype with a few counts. Because the CDR3's place on the DNA is in doubt, the DNA is left out and the CDR3 is given as listed by TCRdb. The rearrangement links TRBV4-2 to TRBJ1-2; no DNA check was done on the table's D call, TRBD1. 22 amino acids form the CDR3, both terminal residues included. Germline lookup yields CDR1 LGHNA and CDR2 YNFKEQ. This CDR3 is CASSPTGQLVYGYTFVTYGYTF.

This clonotype was counted many times. The gene calls are TRBV29-1 and TRBJ2-1; 8 bases fit TRBD2. The length of the CDR3 is 13 residues. The V gene's germline CDR1 is SQVTM and CDR2 ANQGSEA. This CDR3 reads CSISSGGPAEQFF. CDR3 bases: TGCAGTATTAGTTCGGGAGGGCCGGCTGAGCAGTTCTTC.

About this clonotype: A much larger clone lies one base from this, so it may be a read error. The chain recombines TRBV7-8 with TRBJ2-3, with D possibly called TRBD1 or TRBD2 (6 bases each). This CDR3 is 18 amino acids long. CDR1 SGHVS and CDR2 FQNEAQ come from the germline V gene. CDR3 loop: CAGSLAWGAPAGTDTQYF. In nucleotides, the CDR3 is TGTGCCGGCAGCTTAGCTTGGGGGGCCCCGGCGGGCACAGATACGCAGTATTTT.

In its sample, this clonotype was seen many times. CDR3 protein: CASSFEGYNEQFF. The CDR3 bases are TGTGCCAGCAGCTTTGAGGGGTACAATGAGCAGTTCTTC. V and J are TRBV7-9 and TRBJ2-1; perhaps D is TRBD1 or TRBD2 (5 bases each). CDR3 length equals 13 residues. The V and J ends lost 3 bases and 4 bases respectively, with 7 bases between them. Germline V gene sequence: CDR1 SEHNR, CDR2 FQNEAQ (reference sequence).

This clonotype was counted ten times or more. This chain joins TRBV5-6 and TRBJ2-7; tentatively, D is TRBD2 (5 bases). Germline values: CDR1 SGHDT, CDR2 YYEEEE. This CDR3 is built from 15 residues. The V end was cut by 2 bases, the J end by 4 bases, with 16 bases between. The CDR3 nucleotides read TGTGCCAGCAGCTTCGTGGGAGAATTGGCATACGAGCAGTACTTC. The encoded protein is CASSFVGELAYEQYF.